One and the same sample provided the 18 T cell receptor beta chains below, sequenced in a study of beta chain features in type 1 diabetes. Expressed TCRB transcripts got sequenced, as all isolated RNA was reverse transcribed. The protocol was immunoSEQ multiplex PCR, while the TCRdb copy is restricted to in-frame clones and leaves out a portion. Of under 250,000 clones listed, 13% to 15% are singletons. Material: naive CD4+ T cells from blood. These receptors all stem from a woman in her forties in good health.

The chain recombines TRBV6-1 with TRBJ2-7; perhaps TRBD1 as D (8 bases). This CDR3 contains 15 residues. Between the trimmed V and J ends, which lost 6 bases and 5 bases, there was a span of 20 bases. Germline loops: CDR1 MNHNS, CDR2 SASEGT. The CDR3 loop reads CASRRGGQARHEQYF. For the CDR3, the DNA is TGTGCCAGCAGGAGGGGGGGACAGGCCCGCCACGAGCAGTACTTC.

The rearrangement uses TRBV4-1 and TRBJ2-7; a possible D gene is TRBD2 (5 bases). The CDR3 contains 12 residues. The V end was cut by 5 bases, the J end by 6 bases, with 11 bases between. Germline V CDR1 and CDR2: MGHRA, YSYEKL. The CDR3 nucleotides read TGCGCCAGCAGCTTCCCTAGCAGCGAGCAGTACTTC. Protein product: CASSFPSSEQYF.

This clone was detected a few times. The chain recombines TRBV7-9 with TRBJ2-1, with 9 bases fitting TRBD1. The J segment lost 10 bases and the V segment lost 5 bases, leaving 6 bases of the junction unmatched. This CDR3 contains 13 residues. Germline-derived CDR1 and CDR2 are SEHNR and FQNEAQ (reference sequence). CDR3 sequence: CASSLGQGNEQFF. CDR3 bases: TGTGCCAGCAGCCTAGGACAGGGGAACGAGCAGTTCTTC. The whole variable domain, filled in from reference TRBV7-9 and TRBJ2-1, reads DTGVSQNPRHKITKRGQNVTFRCDPISEHNRLYWYRQTLGQGPEFLTYFQNEAQLEKSRLLSDRFSAERPKGSFSTLEIQRTEQGDSAMYLCASSLGQGNEQFFGPGTRLTVL.

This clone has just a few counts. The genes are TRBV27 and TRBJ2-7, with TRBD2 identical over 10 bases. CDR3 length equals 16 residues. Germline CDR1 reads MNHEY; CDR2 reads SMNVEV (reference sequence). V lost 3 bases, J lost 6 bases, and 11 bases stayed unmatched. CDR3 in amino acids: CASSFKLLAGSSEQYF. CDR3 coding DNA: TGTGCCAGCAGTTTTAAATTACTAGCGGGGTCATCCGAGCAGTACTTC.

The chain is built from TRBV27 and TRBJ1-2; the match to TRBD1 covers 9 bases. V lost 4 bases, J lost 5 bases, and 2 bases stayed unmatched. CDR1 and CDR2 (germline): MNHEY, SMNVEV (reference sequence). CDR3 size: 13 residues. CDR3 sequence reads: CASSSQGAYGYTF. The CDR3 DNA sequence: TGTGCCAGCAGTTCACAGGGGGCGTATGGCTACACCTTC.

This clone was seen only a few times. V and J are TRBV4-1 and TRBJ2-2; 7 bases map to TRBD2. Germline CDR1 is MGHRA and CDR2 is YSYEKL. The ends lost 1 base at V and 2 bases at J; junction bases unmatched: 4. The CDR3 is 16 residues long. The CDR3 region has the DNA TGCGCCAGCAGCCAAGCGGCTAGCGGTAACACCGGGGAGCTGTTTTTT. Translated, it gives CASSQAASGNTGELFF.

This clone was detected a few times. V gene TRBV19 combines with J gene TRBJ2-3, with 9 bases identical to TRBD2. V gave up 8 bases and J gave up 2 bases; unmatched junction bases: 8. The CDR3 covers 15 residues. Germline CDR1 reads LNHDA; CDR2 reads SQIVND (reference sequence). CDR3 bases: TGTGCCAGTTGTTCCGGGACTAGCCACACAGATACGCAGTATTTT. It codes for CASCSGTSHTDTQYF.

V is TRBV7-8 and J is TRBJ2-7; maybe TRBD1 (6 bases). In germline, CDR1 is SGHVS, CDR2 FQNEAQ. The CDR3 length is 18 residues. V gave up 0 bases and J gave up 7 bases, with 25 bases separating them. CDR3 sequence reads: CASSLALTGFLQGNEQYF. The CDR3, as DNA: TGTGCCAGCAGCTTAGCGCTGACTGGATTTTTACAGGGTAATGAGCAGTACTTC.

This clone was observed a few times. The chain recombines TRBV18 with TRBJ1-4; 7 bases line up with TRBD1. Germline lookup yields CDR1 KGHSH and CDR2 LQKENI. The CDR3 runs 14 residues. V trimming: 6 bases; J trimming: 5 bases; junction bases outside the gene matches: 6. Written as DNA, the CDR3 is TGTGCCAGCTCGCCGGGACAGCTAAATGAAAAACTGTTTTTT. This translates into CASSPGQLNEKLFF.

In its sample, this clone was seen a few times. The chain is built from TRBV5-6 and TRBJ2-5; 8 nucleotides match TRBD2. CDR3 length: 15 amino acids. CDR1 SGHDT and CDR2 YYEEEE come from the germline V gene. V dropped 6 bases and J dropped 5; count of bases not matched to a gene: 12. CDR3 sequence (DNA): TGTGCCAGCACTTCCCTACGGGGGGGTGGTGAGACCCAGTACTTC. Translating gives CASTSLRGGGETQYF.

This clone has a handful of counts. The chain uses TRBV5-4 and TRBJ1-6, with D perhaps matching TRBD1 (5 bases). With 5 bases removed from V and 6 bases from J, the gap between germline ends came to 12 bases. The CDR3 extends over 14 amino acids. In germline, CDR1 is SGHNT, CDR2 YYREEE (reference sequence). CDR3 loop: CASRPHQGNSPLHF. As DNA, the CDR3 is TGTGCCAGCAGACCACATCAGGGTAATTCACCCCTCCACTTT. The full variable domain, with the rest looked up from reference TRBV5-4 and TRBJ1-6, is ETGVTQSPTHLIKTRGQQVTLRCSSQSGHNTVSWYQQALGQGPQFIFQYYREEENGRGNFPPRFSGLQFPNYSSELNVNALELDDSALYLCASRPHQGNSPLHFGNGTRLTVT.

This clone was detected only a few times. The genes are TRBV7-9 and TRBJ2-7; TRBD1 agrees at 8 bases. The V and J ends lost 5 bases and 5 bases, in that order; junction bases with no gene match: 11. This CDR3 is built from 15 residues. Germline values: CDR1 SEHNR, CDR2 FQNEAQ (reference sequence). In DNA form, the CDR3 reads TGTGCCAGCAGCGCCCCTGGGCAGGGGGCCAACGAGCAGTACTTC. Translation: CASSAPGQGANEQYF.

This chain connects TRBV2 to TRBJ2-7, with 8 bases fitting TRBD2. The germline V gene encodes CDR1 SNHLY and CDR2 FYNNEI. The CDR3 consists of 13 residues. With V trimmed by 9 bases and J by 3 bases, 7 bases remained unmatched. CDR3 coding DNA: TGTGCCAGTGCGGGGGGCCCTCTCTACGAGCAGTACTTC. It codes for CASAGGPLYEQYF.

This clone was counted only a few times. The CDR3 loop is CASSLGTSGDKNIQYF. In nucleotides, the CDR3 is TGCGCCAGCAGCCTCGGGACTAGCGGCGACAAAAACATTCAGTACTTC. V gene TRBV23-1 combines with J gene TRBJ2-4; 11 nucleotides align to TRBD2. TRBV23-1 is an ORF, and what it does is uncertain. There are 16 residues in the CDR3. The ends lost 6 bases at V and 3 bases at J; junction bases unmatched: 7.

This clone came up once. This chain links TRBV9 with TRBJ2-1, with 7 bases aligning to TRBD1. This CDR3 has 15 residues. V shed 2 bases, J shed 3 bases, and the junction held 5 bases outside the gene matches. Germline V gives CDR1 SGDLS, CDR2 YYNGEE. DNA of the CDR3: TGTGCCAGCAGCGTTTCGACAGGGAACTACAATGAGCAGTTCTTC. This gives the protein CASSVSTGNYNEQFF.

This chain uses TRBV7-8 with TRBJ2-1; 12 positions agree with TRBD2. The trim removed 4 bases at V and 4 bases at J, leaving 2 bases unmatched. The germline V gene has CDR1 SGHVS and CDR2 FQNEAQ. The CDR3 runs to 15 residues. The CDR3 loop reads CASSSTSGGYNEQFF. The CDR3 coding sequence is TGTGCCAGCAGCTCGACTAGCGGGGGTTACAATGAGCAGTTCTTC.

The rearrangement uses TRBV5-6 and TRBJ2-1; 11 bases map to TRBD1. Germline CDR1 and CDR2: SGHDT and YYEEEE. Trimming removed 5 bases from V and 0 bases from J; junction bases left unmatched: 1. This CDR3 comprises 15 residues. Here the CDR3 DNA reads TGTGCCAGCAGGGGGACAGGGGGCTCCTACAATGAGCAGTTCTTC. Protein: CASRGTGGSYNEQFF. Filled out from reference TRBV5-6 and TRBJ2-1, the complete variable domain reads DAGVTQSPTHLIKTRGQQVTLRCSPKSGHDTVSWYQQALGQGPQFIFQYYEEEERQRGNFPDRFSGHQFPNYSSELNVNALLLGDSALYLCASRGTGGSYNEQFFGPGTRLTVL.

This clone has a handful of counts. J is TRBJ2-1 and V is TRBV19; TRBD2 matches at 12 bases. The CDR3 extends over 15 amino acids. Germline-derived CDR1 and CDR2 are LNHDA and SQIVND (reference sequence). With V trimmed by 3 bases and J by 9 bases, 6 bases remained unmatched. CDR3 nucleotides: TGTGCCAGTAGTATTGCTAGCGGGGGGGCCTTTGAGCAGTTCTTC. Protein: CASSIASGGAFEQFF.